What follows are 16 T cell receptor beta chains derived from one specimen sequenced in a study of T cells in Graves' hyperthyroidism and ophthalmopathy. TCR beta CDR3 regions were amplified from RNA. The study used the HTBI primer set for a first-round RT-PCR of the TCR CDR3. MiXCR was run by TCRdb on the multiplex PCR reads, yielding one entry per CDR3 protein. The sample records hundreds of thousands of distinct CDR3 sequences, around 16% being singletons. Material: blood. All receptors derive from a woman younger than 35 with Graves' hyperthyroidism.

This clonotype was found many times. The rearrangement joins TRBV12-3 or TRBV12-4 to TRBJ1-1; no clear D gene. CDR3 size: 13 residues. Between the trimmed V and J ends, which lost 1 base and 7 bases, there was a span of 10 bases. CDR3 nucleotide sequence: TGTGCCAGCAGTTTAGGACGGGTAAATGAAGCTTTCTTT. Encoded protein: CASSLGRVNEAFF.

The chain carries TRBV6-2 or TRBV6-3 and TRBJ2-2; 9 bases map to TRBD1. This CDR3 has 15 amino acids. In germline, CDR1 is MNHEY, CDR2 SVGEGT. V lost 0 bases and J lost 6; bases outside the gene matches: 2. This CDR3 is CASSYSTGGPGELFF. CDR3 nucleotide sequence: TGTGCCAGCAGTTACTCGACAGGGGGACCCGGGGAGCTGTTTTTT.

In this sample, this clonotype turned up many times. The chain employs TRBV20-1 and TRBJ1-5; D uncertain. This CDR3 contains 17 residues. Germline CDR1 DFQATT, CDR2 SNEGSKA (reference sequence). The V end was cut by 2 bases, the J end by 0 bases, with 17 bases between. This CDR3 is CSARPPGREYSNQPQHF. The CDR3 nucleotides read TGCAGTGCTAGACCCCCGGGAAGGGAATATAGCAATCAGCCCCAGCATTTT.

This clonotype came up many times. The CDR3 DNA sequence: TGTGCCAGCAGTGAATTCGGACTAGGAGGAGATACGCAGTATTTT. This translates into CASSEFGLGGDTQYF. This chain joins TRBV2 and TRBJ2-3, with 7 bases identical to TRBD2. This CDR3 comprises 15 residues. V lost 2 bases, J lost 5 bases, and 7 bases stayed unmatched. Germline assignment: CDR1 SNHLY and CDR2 FYNNEI. Together with reference TRBV2 and TRBJ2-3, the CDR3 gives the full variable domain: EPEVTQTPSHQVTQMGQEVILRCVPISNHLYFYWYRQILGQKVEFLVSFYNNEISEKSEIFDDQFSVERPDGSNFTLKIRSTKLEDSAMYFCASSEFGLGGDTQYFGPGTRLTVL.

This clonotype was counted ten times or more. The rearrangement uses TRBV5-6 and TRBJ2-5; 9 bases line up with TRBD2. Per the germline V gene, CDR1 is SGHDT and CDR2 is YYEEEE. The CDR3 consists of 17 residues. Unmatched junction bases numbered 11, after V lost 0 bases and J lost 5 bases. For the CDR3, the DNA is TGTGCCAGCAGCTTGGCTGGTAGCGGGAGCTTCGGGGAGACCCAGTACTTC. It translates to CASSLAGSGSFGETQYF.

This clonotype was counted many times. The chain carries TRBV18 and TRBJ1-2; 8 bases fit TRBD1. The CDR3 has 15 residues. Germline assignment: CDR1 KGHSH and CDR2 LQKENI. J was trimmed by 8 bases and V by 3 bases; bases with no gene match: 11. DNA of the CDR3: TGTGCCAGCTCACCCTCCCAGGGGGCGATCGACGGCTACACCTTC. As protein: CASSPSQGAIDGYTF. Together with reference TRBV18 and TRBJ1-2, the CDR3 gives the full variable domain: NAGVMQNPRHLVRRRGQEARLRCSPMKGHSHVYWYRQLPEEGLKFMVYLQKENIIDESGMPKERFSAEFPKEGPSILRIQQVVRGDSAAYFCASSPSQGAIDGYTFGSGTRLTVV.

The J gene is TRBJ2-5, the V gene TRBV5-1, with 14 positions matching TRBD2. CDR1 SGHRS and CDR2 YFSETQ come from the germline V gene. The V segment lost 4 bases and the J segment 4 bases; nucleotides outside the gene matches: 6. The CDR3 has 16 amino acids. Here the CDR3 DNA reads TGCGCCAGCAGCATGGGACTAGCGGGAGCAGGAGAGACCCAGTACTTC. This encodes CASSMGLAGAGETQYF. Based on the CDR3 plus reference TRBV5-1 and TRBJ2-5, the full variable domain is KAGVTQTPRYLIKTRGQQVTLSCSPISGHRSVSWYQQTPGQGLQFLFEYFSETQRNKGNFPGRFSGRQFSNSRSEMNVSTLELGDSALYLCASSMGLAGAGETQYFGPGTRLLVL.

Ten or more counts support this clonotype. Here the CDR3 DNA reads TGTGCCAGCAGTTTGGGTGGACAGGGAGCGGAGACCCAGTACTTC. It yields the protein CASSLGGQGAETQYF. This chain connects TRBV28 to TRBJ2-5, with 8 bases identical to TRBD1. From germline, CDR1 is MDHEN and CDR2 SYDVKM. The V segment lost 3 bases and the J segment 5 bases; nucleotides outside the gene matches: 8. The length of the CDR3 is 15 residues.

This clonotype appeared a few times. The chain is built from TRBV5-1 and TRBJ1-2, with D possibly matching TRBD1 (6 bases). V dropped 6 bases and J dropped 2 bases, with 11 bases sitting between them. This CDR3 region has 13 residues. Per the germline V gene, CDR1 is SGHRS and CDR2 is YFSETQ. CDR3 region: CASTFGGNYGYTF. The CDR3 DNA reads TGCGCCAGCACCTTCGGGGGCAACTATGGCTACACCTTC.

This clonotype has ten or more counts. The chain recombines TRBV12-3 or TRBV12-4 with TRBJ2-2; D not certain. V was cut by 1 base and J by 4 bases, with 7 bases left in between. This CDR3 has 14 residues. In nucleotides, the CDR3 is TGTGCCAGCAGTTTAGACCAGGTCACCGGGGAGCTGTTTTTT. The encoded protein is CASSLDQVTGELFF.

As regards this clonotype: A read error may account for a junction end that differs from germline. This CDR3 reads CAGSPRQGQNLQETQYF. The CDR3, as DNA: TGTGCCGGCAGCCCCCGACAGGGACAGAATCTCCAAGAGACCCAGTACTTC. This chain joins TRBV3-1 and TRBJ2-5; TRBD1 aligns across 7 bases. Germline V CDR1 and CDR2: LGHDT, YNNKEL (reference sequence). The length of the CDR3 is 17 residues.

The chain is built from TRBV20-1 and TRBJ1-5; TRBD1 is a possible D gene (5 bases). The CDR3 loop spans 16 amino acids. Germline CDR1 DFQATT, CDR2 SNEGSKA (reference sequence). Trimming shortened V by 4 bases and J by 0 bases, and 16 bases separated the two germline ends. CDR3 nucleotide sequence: TGCAGTGCTACCCGAGGGACCTTTGGTAGCAATCAGCCCCAGCATTTT. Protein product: CSATRGTFGSNQPQHF.

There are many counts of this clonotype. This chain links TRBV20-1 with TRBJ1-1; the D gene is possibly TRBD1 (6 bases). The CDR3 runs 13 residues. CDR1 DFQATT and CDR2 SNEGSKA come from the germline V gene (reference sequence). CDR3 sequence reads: CRAREGGGTEAFF. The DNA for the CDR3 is TGCAGAGCCAGAGAGGGGGGAGGCACTGAAGCTTTCTTT.

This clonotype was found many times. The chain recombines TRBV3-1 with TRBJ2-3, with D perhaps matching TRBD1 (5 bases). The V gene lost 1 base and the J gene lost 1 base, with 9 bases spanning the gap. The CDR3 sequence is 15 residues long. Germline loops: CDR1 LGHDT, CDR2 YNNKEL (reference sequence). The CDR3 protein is CASSQGGKGTDTQYF. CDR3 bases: TGTGCCAGCAGCCAAGGGGGCAAAGGCACAGATACGCAGTATTTT.

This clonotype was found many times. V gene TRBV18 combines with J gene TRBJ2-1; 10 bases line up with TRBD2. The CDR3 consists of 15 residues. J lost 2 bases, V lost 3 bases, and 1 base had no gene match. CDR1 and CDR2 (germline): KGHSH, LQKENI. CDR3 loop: CASSPSGGTYNEQFF. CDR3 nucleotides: TGTGCCAGCTCACCTAGCGGGGGGACCTACAATGAGCAGTTCTTC.

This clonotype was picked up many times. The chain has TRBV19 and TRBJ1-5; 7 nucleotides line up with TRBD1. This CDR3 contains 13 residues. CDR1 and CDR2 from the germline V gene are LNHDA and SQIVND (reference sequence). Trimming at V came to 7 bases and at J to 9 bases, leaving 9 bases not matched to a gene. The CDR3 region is CASTGTEVGPQHF. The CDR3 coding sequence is TGTGCCAGTACCGGGACAGAGGTGGGGCCCCAGCATTTT.